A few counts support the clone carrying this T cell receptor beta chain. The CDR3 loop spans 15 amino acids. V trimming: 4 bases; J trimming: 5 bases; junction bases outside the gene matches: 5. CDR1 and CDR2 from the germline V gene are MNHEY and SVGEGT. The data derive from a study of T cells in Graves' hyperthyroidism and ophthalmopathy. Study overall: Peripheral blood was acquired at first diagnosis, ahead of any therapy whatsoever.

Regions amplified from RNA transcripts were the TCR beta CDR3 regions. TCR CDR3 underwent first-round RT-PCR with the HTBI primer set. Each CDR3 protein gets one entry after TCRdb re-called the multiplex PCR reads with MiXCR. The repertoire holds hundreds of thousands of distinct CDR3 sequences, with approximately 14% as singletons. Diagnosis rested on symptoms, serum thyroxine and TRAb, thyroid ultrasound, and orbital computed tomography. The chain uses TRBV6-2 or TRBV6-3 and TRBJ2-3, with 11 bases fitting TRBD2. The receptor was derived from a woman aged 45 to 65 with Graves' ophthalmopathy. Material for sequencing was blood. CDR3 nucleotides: TGTGCCAGCAGTTTGACTAGCGGGGATTTAGATACGCAGTATTTT. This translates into CASSLTSGDLDTQYF.